Each of the 22 T cell receptor beta chains below was sequenced from the same sample in a study. TCRdb itself ran the 5' RACE reads through MiXCR, one entry per CDR3 protein. In the table there are approximately 29,000 distinct CDR3 sequences, 26% of which are singletons. The specimen was naive CD4+ T cells sorted from a lymph node. Subset: naive CD4+ T cells, CD4+CD45RA+CD25-. The receptors here all came from a female donor with breast cancer.

Details on this clonotype: Possible read error: a much larger clone is one base away. Likely a read error: the CDR3 ends without its conserved phenylalanine or tryptophan. The chain carries TRBV28 and TRBJ1-1, with a possible D match to TRBD1 (5 bases). V lost 6 bases, J lost 10 bases, and 12 bases lay in between. The CDR3 is made up of 11 amino acids. Germline CDR1 MDHEN, CDR2 SYDVKM. The CDR3 sequence: CASSHMRGAFL. CDR3 sequence (DNA): TGTGCCAGCAGCCACATGAGGGGAGCTTTCCTT.

This clonotype was observed a handful of times. This chain links TRBV5-1 with TRBJ2-7; 10 nucleotides align to TRBD2. Looked up from germline, CDR1 is SGHRS and CDR2 is YFSETQ. V shed 1 base and J 6 bases; nucleotides not matched to a gene: 10. The CDR3 runs 16 residues. CDR3 sequence (DNA): TGCGCCAGCAGCTTGTCGCCTAGCGGGAGTTTCGGCGAGCAGTACTTC. Translation gives CASSLSPSGSFGEQYF.

This clonotype was found many times. This sequence joins TRBV5-5 and TRBJ2-5; D may be TRBD1 (5 bases). The CDR3 extends over 14 amino acids. Trimming stripped 4 bases from V and 1 base from J, with 11 bases between. CDR1 and CDR2 (germline): SGHKS, YYEKEE (reference sequence). The CDR3 loop reads CASSRAGSQETQYF. As DNA, the CDR3 is TGTGCCAGCAGCCGAGCAGGGTCCCAAGAGACCCAGTACTTC.

In its sample, this clonotype was seen a few times. The rearrangement links TRBV4-1 to TRBJ2-5, with D perhaps matching TRBD1 or TRBD2 (6 bases each). This CDR3 is built from 14 residues. The V and J ends lost 1 base and 4 bases respectively, with 10 bases between them. Germline V CDR1 and CDR2: MGHRA, YSYEKL. The CDR3 loop reads CASSQGQEGETQYF. DNA of the CDR3: TGCGCCAGCAGCCAAGGACAGGAGGGAGAGACCCAGTACTTC.

This clonotype has a handful of counts. The rearrangement uses TRBV20-1 and TRBJ2-3; D possibly matches TRBD1 or TRBD2 (6 bases each). Germline CDR1 is DFQATT and CDR2 is SNEGSKA (reference sequence). Trimming removed 0 bases at V and 6 bases at J, with 16 bases between. The CDR3 totals 15 residues. CDR3: CSARDLLAGGDTQYF. CDR3 nucleotide sequence: TGCAGTGCTAGAGATTTACTAGCTGGGGGCGATACGCAGTATTTT.

The gene calls are TRBV7-9 and TRBJ1-4, with TRBD1 as a possible D gene (5 bases). CDR1 SEHNR and CDR2 FQNEAQ come from the germline V gene (reference sequence). CDR3 length: 16 amino acids. V lost 3 bases and J 7 bases, leaving 18 bases between the germline ends. CDR3 loop: CASSFRDGRLGEKLFF. As DNA, the CDR3 is TGTGCCAGCAGCTTCCGGGACGGTCGTCTTGGTGAAAAACTGTTTTTT.

V gene TRBV6-1 combines with J gene TRBJ1-5; unclear D gene. V was trimmed by 6 bases and J by 0 bases, leaving 15 bases between them. This CDR3 spans 16 amino acids. Germline lookup yields CDR1 MNHNS and CDR2 SASEGT. CDR3 sequence (DNA): TGTGCCAGCAGGGAGGACGGTGCATATAGCAATCAGCCCCAGCATTTT. Its protein is CASREDGAYSNQPQHF.

As to this clonotype: One base away lies a much larger clone, so this may be a sequencing read error. The chain combines TRBV11-2 with TRBJ1-6, with TRBD1 as a possible D gene (5 bases). Germline V CDR1 and CDR2: SGHAT, FQNNGV. The CDR3 runs to 15 residues. The CDR3 reads CAGSFRRDGNSPLHF. CDR3 in DNA: TGTGCCGGCAGCTTTCGTAGGGACGGCAATTCACCCCTCCACTTT.

This clonotype counts as medium-sized. The J gene is TRBJ2-2, the V gene TRBV3-1; 7 bases align to TRBD1. Germline V gene data show CDR1 as LGHDT and CDR2 as YNNKEL (reference sequence). The CDR3 sequence is 13 residues long. J was trimmed by 7 bases and V by 4 bases; bases with no gene match: 3. CDR3 in DNA: TGTGCCAGCAGCCGACAGGGCGGCGGGGAGCTGTTTTTT. It codes for CASSRQGGGELFF. Complete variable domain (other parts from reference TRBV3-1 and TRBJ2-2): DTAVSQTPKYLVTQMGNDKSIKCEQNLGHDTMYWYKQDSKKFLKIMFSYNNKELIINETVPNRFSPKSPDKAHLNLHINSLELGDSAVYFCASSRQGGGELFFGEGSRLTVL.

This clonotype was recorded a few times. This chain connects TRBV29-1 to TRBJ2-7; 14 bases map to TRBD2. Per germline, CDR1 SQVTM and CDR2 ANQGSEA. This CDR3 comprises 14 residues. Trimming took 7 bases from V and 6 from J; bases not matched to a gene: 8. The CDR3 DNA sequence: TGCAGCGCTGGGGGGACTAGCGGGAGTGCCGAGCAGTACTTC. Translating it yields CSAGGTSGSAEQYF.

This clonotype is classed as medium-sized. This rearrangement joins TRBV6-2 or TRBV6-3 to TRBJ2-7; tentative D call: TRBD1 (6 bases). The V and J ends lost 0 bases and 3 bases respectively, with 12 bases between them. This CDR3 is built from 15 residues. Germline lookup yields CDR1 MNHEY and CDR2 SVGEGT. The CDR3 DNA sequence: TGTGCCAGCAGTTACTCGGGACAAGAGGACTACGAGCAGTACTTC. Translating it yields CASSYSGQEDYEQYF.

Concerning this clonotype itself: A read error may produce the germline difference seen at one junction end. The chain has TRBV6-6 and TRBJ2-3; tentatively, D is TRBD1 (6 bases). Germline V gives CDR1 MNHNY, CDR2 SVGAGI (reference sequence). The CDR3 is 14 residues long. The CDR3: CTSSRQDLTDTQYF. CDR3 nucleotide sequence: TGTACCAGCAGCAGACAGGACCTCACAGATACGCAGTATTTT.

The chain combines TRBV11-2 with TRBJ2-7, with D perhaps matching TRBD1 (5 bases). This CDR3 is built from 14 residues. The germline V gene has CDR1 SGHAT and CDR2 FQNNGV. V was clipped by 5 bases and J by 0 bases, with 11 bases between them. The CDR3 region has the DNA TGTGCCAGCAGCCCAAACAGGCTCTCCTACGAGCAGTACTTC. This codes for CASSPNRLSYEQYF. The whole variable domain, filled in from reference TRBV11-2 and TRBJ2-7, reads EAGVAQSPRYKIIEKRQSVAFWCNPISGHATLYWYQQILGQGPKLLIQFQNNGVVDDSQLPKDRFSAERLKGVDSTLKIQPAKLEDSAVYLCASSPNRLSYEQYFGPGTRLTVT.

This clonotype has more than one count but fewer than ten. The V and J genes are TRBV12-3 or TRBV12-4 and TRBJ1-2; tentative D call: TRBD1 (5 bases). The CDR3 has 12 residues. Trimming removed 6 bases from V and 2 bases from J, with 7 bases in between. CDR3 coding DNA: TGTGCCAGCAGCCGACAGAACTATGGCTACACCTTC. Amino acid sequence: CASSRQNYGYTF.

This clonotype was found many times. The chain couples TRBV20-1 to TRBJ1-5, with 9 bases lining up with TRBD1. The CDR3 runs to 13 residues. The germline V gene has CDR1 DFQATT and CDR2 SNEGSKA (reference sequence). V was pared by 5 bases and J by 6 bases, with 5 bases of the junction left unmatched. The CDR3 region is CSAYRGPGQPQHF. The CDR3 DNA is TGCAGTGCTTACAGGGGGCCGGGTCAGCCCCAGCATTTT.

The rearrangement joins TRBV5-1 to TRBJ2-7; 9 nucleotides agree with TRBD1. J was trimmed by 5 bases and V by 3 bases; bases with no gene match: 6. The CDR3 totals 14 residues. In germline, CDR1 is SGHRS, CDR2 YFSETQ. The CDR3 bases are TGCGCCAGCAGCTCCCGACAGGGGGGGGACGAGCAGTACTTC. Protein sequence: CASSSRQGGDEQYF.

This clonotype has just a few counts. This chain links TRBV20-1 with TRBJ2-2; 7 bases match TRBD2. The CDR3 contains 14 residues. Trimming cost V 7 bases and J 1 base; bases outside gene matches: 6. Germline CDR1 DFQATT, CDR2 SNEGSKA (reference sequence). CDR3 amino acids: CSVEAGLNTGELFF. The CDR3 DNA reads TGCAGTGTCGAAGCGGGGTTGAACACCGGGGAGCTGTTTTTT.

This clonotype was found a few times. The chain links TRBV12-3 or TRBV12-4 to TRBJ1-6; TRBD1 matches 8 bases. Trimming removed 7 bases from V and 14 bases from J; junction bases left unmatched: 13. The CDR3 extends over 14 amino acids. The CDR3 is CASTYGQGGRALHF. DNA of the CDR3: TGTGCCAGCACCTACGGACAGGGAGGTAGGGCCCTCCACTTT.

This clonotype has a handful of counts. At one of its ends the junction is not consistent with the germline gene, which may arise from a read error. The chain carries TRBV20-1 and TRBJ2-7; D call uncertain. Germline CDR1 is DFQATT and CDR2 is SNEGSKA (reference sequence). This CDR3 has 11 residues. CDR3 bases: TGCAGTGGAAAGAGATCCTACGAGCAGCACTTC. It translates to CSGKRSYEQHF.

This clonotype was seen only a few times. This chain connects TRBV24-1 to TRBJ2-5, with 7 bases that match TRBD1. Germline V lookup: CDR1 KGHDR, CDR2 SFDVKD. V lost 1 base and J lost 5; bases outside the gene matches: 9. The CDR3 is made up of 16 amino acids. CDR3 nucleotides: TGTGCCACCAGTGATTTTCGGCAACAGGGGAAGGAGACCCAGTACTTC. Amino acids: CATSDFRQQGKETQYF.

This chain connects TRBV5-1 to TRBJ2-7; no clear D. Germline CDR1 is SGHRS and CDR2 is YFSETQ. V lost 7 bases and J lost 6, with 17 bases in between. This CDR3 has 13 residues. CDR3 residues: CASGGDSSGEQYF. As DNA, the CDR3 is TGCGCCAGCGGTGGAGACTCTTCCGGCGAGCAGTACTTC.

This clonotype showed up just a few times. V is TRBV5-5 and J is TRBJ1-5, with D possibly matching TRBD1 (5 bases). The CDR3 runs 14 residues. V gave up 3 bases and J gave up 0 bases, with 7 bases separating them. Germline V gene data show CDR1 as SGHKS and CDR2 as YYEKEE (reference sequence). The CDR3 reads CASSSRVSNQPQHF. The CDR3 DNA sequence: TGTGCCAGCAGCTCCAGGGTTAGCAATCAGCCCCAGCATTTT.